The present TCR beta chain was sequenced within a study of OX40 agonist ivuxolimab in advanced cancers. Study-wide context: Of the participants, roughly 40% had some prior anti-PD-1, anti-PD-L1 or anti-CTLA-4 therapy, which was allowed. Whole-study findings and limits: In the 0.1 to 3.0 mg/kg range, CD4+ and CD8+ blood T cells had expanded clonally by week 6.

Some clones are missing from TCRdb's copy, which holds only in-frame ones; the method was immunoSEQ multiplex PCR. In the table there are over 55,000 clones, approximately 89% of which are singletons. Germline CDR1 reads MNHNS; CDR2 reads SASEGT. CDR3 length: 14 residues. Trimming shortened V by 6 bases and J by 3 bases, and 14 bases separated the two germline ends. Notes on this clone: Its antigen is still unknown.

The V gene is TRBV6-1, the J gene TRBJ1-2; D ambiguous. This clonotype originated in an adult with an advanced solid tumor such as melanoma, head and neck, liver or kidney cancer. The sequenced sample was CD4+ or CD8+ T cells sorted from blood, obtained in a trial of the OX40 agonist ivuxolimab. The CDR3 here is CASSRPGTDYGYTF. CDR3 bases: TGTGCCAGCAGCCGACCCGGCACGGACTATGGCTACACCTTC.